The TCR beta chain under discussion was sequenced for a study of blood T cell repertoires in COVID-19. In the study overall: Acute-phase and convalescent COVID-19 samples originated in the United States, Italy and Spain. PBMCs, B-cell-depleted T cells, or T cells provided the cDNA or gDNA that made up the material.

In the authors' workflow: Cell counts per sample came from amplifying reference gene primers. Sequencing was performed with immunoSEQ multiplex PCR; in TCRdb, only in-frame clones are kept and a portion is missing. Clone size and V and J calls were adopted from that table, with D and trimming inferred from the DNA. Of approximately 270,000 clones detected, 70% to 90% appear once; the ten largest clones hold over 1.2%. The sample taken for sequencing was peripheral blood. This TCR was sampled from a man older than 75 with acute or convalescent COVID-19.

The chain's CDR3 is CASSLIPGLAETQYF. The CDR3 DNA sequence: TGTGCCAGCAGCTTAATCCCCGGCCTAGCCGAGACCCAGTACTTC. The V and J genes are TRBV7-3 and TRBJ2-5, with D perhaps TRBD2 (5 bases). CDR3 length: 15 residues. The germline gives CDR1 SGHTA, CDR2 FQGTGA. Trimming pared 1 base from V and 5 bases from J, leaving 14 bases between.